This T cell receptor beta chain was recorded in a study of CD8 T cells in ankylosing spondylitis (dated by TCRdb to the late 2010s). Background for the entire study: The study profiled T cell receptor beta repertoires in healthy donors and ankylosing spondylitis patients to find disease-linked TCR variants. Peripheral blood was sampled, and synovial fluid was also collected from ankylosing spondylitis patients. The full study cohort comprised about 25 ankylosing spondylitis patients and over a hundred healthy donors.

The sample holds many counts of this clonotype. The antigen it binds to is not known. No base quality information exists; no much larger clone differs at one position. General findings and caveats noted by the study authors: The disease-linked clones were reported to be significantly enriched in matched synovial fluid samples from ankylosing spondylitis patients. A TCR beta motif made up of several highly homologous amino acid variants appeared to be characteristic of blood from ankylosing spondylitis patients. Some motif variants had previously been reported in the synovial fluid and blood of reactive arthritis patients, which suggests shared mechanisms of disease initiation. A CD8+ phenotype was shown by the disease-linked clones, which were found at relatively low frequencies in peripheral blood.

The instrument given in TCRdb is Illumina HiSeq 2500. Quantitative 5'-RACE with molecular barcodes was the method used to prepare the TCR beta libraries. On the study's bioinformatics: Disease-linked TCR variants were identified with a new computational method built on a probabilistic model of VDJ rearrangement. TCRdb handled the public reads itself, with Q25 trimming in fastp and clone calling in MiXCR, and kept productive beta chains. CDR3 protein duplicates are merged, each entry listing the most common genes and DNA. In this record, the V and J calls reflect TCRdb's handling and not the investigators' own analysis. The sample yields about 190,000 distinct CDR3 sequences; 10% to 15% were counted once. Approximately 10% of the sample comes from the top ten. Sequencing was done on a sample of blood, either unsorted or a sorted T cell fraction (not recorded which). The sequence was obtained from a female donor with ankylosing spondylitis or in good health (not recorded which).

The CDR3 amino acid sequence is: CSARGMVNYGYTF. The DNA reads as follows: TGCAGTGCTAGAGGAATGGTGAACTATGGCTACACCTTC. The chain links TRBV20-1 with TRBJ1-2; no D segment can be confidently identified. CDR1 is given as DFQATT and CDR2 as SNEGSKA, both from the germline V gene (reference sequence). V loses 1 base of germline sequence and J loses 2 bases, and the interval between the two ends is 8 bases. The CDR3 covers 13 residues, taking in both the cysteine and the phenylalanine. Just the 39-base CDR3 DNA is kept, in frame starting at base 1.